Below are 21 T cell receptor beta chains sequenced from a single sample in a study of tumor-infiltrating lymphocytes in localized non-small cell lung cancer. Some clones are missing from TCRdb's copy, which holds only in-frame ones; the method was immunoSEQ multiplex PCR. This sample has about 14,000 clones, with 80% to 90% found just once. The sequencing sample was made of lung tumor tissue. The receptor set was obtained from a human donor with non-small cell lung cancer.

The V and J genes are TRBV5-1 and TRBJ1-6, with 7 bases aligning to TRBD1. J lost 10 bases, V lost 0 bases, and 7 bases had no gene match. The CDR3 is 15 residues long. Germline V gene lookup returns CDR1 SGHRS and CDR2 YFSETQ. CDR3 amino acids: CASSLDRGYHSPLHF. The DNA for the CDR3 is TGCGCCAGCAGCTTGGACAGGGGTTATCACTCACCCCTCCACTTT.

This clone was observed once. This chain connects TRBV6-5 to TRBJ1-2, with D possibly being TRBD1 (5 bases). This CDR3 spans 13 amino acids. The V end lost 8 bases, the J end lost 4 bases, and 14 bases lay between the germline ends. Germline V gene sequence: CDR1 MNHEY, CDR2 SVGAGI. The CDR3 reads CASWGVDSYGYTF. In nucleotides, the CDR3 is TGTGCCAGCTGGGGGGTGGATTCCTATGGCTACACCTTC.

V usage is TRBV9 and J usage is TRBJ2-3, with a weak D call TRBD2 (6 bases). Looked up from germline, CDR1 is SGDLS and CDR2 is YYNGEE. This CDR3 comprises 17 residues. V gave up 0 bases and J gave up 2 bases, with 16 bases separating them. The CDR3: CASSVGGIAENTDTQYF. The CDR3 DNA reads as TGTGCCAGCAGCGTAGGTGGGATAGCGGAGAACACAGATACGCAGTATTTT. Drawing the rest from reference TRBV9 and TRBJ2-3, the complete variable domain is DSGVTQTPKHLITATGQRVTLRCSPRSGDLSVYWYQQSLDQGLQFLIQYYNGEERAKGNILERFSAQQFPDLHSELNLSSLELGDSALYFCASSVGGIAENTDTQYFGPGTRLTVL.

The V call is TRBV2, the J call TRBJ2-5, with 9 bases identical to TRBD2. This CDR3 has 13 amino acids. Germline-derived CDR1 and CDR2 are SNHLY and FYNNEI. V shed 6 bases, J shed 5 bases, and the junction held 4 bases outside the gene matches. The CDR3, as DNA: TGTGCCAGCAGGACTAGCGGAGGGGAGACCCAGTACTTC. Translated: CASRTSGGETQYF.

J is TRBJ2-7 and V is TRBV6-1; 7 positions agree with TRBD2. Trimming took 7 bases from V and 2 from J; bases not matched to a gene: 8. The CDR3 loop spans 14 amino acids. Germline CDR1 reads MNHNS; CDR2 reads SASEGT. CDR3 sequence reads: CASNSAGVTYEQYF. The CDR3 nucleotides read TGTGCCAGCAACTCTGCGGGGGTGACCTACGAGCAGTACTTC.

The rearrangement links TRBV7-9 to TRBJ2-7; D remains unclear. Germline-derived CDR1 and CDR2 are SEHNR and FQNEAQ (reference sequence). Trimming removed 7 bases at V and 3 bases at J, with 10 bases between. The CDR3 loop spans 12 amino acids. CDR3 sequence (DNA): TGTGCCAGCATAAAGGACGGCTACGAGCAGTACTTC. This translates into CASIKDGYEQYF.

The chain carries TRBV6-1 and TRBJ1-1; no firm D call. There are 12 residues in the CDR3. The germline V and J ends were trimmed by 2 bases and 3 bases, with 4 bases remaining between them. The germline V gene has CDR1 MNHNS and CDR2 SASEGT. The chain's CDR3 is CASSESDTEAFF. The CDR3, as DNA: TGTGCCAGCAGTGAATCGGACACTGAAGCTTTCTTT.

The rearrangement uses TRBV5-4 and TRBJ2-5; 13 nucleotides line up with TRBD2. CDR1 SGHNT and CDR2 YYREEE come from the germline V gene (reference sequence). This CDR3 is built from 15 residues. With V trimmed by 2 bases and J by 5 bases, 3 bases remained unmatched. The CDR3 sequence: CASSLTSGGAETQYF. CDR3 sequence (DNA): TGTGCCAGCAGCTTAACTAGCGGGGGGGCGGAGACCCAGTACTTC.

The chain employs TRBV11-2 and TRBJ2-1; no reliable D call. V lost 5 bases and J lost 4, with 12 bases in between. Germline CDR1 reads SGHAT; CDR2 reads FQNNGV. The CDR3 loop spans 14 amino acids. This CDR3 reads CASSRFREYNEQFF. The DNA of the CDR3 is TGTGCCAGCAGCCGTTTCAGAGAATACAATGAGCAGTTCTTC.

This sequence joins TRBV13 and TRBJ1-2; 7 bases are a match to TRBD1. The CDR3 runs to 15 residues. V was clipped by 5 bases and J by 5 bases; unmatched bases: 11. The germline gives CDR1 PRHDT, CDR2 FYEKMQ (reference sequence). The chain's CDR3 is CASSVTRGTEYGYTF. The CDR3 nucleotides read TGTGCCAGCAGCGTAACCAGGGGGACAGAGTATGGCTACACCTTC.

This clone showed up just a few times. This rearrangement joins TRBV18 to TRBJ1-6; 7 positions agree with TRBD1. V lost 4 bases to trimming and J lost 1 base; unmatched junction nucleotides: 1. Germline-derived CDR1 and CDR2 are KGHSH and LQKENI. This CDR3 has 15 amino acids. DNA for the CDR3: TGTGCCAGCTCACAGACAGGGTCCTATAATTCACCCCTCCACTTT. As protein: CASSQTGSYNSPLHF.

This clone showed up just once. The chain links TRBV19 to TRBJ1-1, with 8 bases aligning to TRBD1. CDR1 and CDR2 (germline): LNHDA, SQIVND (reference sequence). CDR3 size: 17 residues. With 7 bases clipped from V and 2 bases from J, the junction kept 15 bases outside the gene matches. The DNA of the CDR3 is TGTGCCAGTACCTCAGCGGCCAGGGGGCTGGTTAACACTGAAGCTTTCTTT. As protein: CASTSAARGLVNTEAFF. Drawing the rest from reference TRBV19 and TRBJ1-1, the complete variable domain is DGGITQSPKYLFRKEGQNVTLSCEQNLNHDAMYWYRQDPGQGLRLIYYSQIVNDFQKGDIAEGYSVSREKKESFPLTVTSAQKNPTAFYLCASTSAARGLVNTEAFFGQGTRLTVV.

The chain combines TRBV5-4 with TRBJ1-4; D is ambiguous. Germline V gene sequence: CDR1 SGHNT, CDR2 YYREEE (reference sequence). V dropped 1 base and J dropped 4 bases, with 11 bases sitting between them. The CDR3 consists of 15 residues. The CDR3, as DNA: TGTGCCAGCAGCTTGCGTTCGGAAGTTAATGAAAAACTGTTTTTT. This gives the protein CASSLRSEVNEKLFF.

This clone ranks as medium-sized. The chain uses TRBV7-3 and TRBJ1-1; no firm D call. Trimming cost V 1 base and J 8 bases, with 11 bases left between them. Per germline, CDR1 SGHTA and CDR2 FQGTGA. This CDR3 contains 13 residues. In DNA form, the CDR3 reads TGTGCCAGCAGCTTAATTGAGGGCAGCGAAGCTTTCTTT. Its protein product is CASSLIEGSEAFF.

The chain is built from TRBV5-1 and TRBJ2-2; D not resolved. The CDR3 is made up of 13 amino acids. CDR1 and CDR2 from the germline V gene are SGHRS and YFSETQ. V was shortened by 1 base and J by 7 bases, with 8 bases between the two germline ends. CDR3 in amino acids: CASSLTSSGELFF. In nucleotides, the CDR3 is TGCGCCAGCAGCTTGACCAGCAGCGGGGAGCTGTTTTTT. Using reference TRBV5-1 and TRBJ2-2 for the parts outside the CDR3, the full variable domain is KAGVTQTPRYLIKTRGQQVTLSCSPISGHRSVSWYQQTPGQGLQFLFEYFSETQRNKGNFPGRFSGRQFSNSRSEMNVSTLELGDSALYLCASSLTSSGELFFGEGSRLTVL.

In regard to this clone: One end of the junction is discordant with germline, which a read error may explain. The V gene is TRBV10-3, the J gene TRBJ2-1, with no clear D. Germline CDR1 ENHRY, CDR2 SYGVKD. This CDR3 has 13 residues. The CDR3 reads CAISETAYNEQLF. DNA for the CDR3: TGTGCCATCAGTGAGACAGCCTACAATGAGCAGCTCTTC.

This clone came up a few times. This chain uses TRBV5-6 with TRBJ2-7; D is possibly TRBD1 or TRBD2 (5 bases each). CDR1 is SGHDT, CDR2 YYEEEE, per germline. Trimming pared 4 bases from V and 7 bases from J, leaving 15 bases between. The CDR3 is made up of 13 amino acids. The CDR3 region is CASSPGTLGEQYF. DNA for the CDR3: TGTGCCAGCAGCCCCGGGACCCTGGGAGAGCAGTACTTC.

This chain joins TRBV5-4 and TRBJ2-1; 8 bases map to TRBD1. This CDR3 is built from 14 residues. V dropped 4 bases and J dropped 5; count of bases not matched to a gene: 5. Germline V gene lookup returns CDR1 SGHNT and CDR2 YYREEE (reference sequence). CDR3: CASSPGQGHNEQFF. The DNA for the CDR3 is TGTGCCAGCAGCCCCGGACAGGGACACAATGAGCAGTTCTTC.

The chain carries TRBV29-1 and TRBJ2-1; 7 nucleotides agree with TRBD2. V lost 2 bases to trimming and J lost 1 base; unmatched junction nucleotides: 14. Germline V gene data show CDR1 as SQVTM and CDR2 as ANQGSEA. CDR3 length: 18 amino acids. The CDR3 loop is CSVESWSRRGGSYNEQFF. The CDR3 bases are TGCAGCGTTGAATCGTGGTCGCGCCGCGGGGGTTCCTACAATGAGCAGTTCTTC.

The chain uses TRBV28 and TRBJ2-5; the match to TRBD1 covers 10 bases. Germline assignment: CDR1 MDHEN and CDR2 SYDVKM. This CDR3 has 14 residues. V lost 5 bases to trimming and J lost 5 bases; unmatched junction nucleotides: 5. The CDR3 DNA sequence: TGTGCCAGCAGTGAGACAGGGGGCTGGGAGACCCAGTACTTC. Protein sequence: CASSETGGWETQYF. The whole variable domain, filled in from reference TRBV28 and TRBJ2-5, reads DVKVTQSSRYLVKRTGEKVFLECVQDMDHENMFWYRQDPGLGLRLIYFSYDVKMKEKGDIPEGYSVSREKKERFSLILESASTNQTSMYLCASSETGGWETQYFGPGTRLLVL.

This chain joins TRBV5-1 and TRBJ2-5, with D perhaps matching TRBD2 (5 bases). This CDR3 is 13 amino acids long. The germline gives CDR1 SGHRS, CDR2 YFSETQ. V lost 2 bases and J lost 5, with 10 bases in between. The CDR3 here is CASSFGEMETQYF. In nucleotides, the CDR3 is TGCGCCAGCAGCTTCGGGGAGATGGAGACCCAGTACTTC. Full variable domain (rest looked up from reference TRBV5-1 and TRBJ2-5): KAGVTQTPRYLIKTRGQQVTLSCSPISGHRSVSWYQQTPGQGLQFLFEYFSETQRNKGNFPGRFSGRQFSNSRSEMNVSTLELGDSALYLCASSFGEMETQYFGPGTRLLVL.